The next 9 T cell receptor beta chains were all read from a single sample in a study of OX40 agonist ivuxolimab in advanced cancers. Profiling relied on immunoSEQ multiplex PCR, and the TCRdb table lists in-frame clones only, not all of them. The table records 90,000 to 150,000 clones, roughly nine tenths of them present only once. The source was CD4+ or CD8+ T cells sorted from blood, collected in a trial of the OX40 agonist ivuxolimab. Receptors were obtained from an adult with an advanced solid tumor such as melanoma, head and neck, liver or kidney cancer.

The chain has TRBV7-9 and TRBJ1-1, with 8 bases identical to TRBD1. This CDR3 has 14 residues. Germline-derived CDR1 and CDR2 are SEHNR and FQNEAQ (reference sequence). The junction had 7 bases not matched to a gene; V was cut back by 5 bases and J by 5 bases. CDR3 coding DNA: TGTGCCAGCAGCCCCGCAGGGGGCTGGACTGAAGCTTTCTTT. Protein sequence: CASSPAGGWTEAFF. Full variable domain (rest looked up from reference TRBV7-9 and TRBJ1-1): DTGVSQNPRHKITKRGQNVTFRCDPISEHNRLYWYRQTLGQGPEFLTYFQNEAQLEKSRLLSDRFSAERPKGSFSTLEIQRTEQGDSAMYLCASSPAGGWTEAFFGQGTRLTVV.

The chain carries TRBV27 and TRBJ1-5; weak D call: TRBD1 (6 bases). The CDR3 spans 15 residues. The germline gives CDR1 MNHEY, CDR2 SMNVEV (reference sequence). V lost 5 bases and J 3 bases, leaving 14 bases between the germline ends. CDR3 sequence reads: CASSTSGGLNQPQHF. The DNA of the CDR3 is TGTGCCAGCAGTACATCCGGGGGCCTCAATCAGCCCCAGCATTTT.

The rearrangement uses TRBV6-1 and TRBJ1-1, with D possibly TRBD1 on 6 matching bases. With 5 bases removed from V and 9 bases from J, the gap between germline ends came to 10 bases. The V gene's germline CDR1 is MNHNS and CDR2 SASEGT. The length of the CDR3 is 11 residues. Here the CDR3 reads CASSYQGKAFF. CDR3 bases: TGTGCCAGCAGTTATCAGGGGAAAGCTTTCTTT.

The chain combines TRBV5-1 with TRBJ1-6, with 10 bases fitting TRBD1. Germline CDR1 reads SGHRS; CDR2 reads YFSETQ. CDR3 length: 17 amino acids. The V segment lost 0 bases and the J segment 8 bases; nucleotides outside the gene matches: 8. The CDR3 region has the DNA TGCGCCAGCAGCTTGGATGGGACAGGGGCTTCTTATTCACCCCTCCACTTT. Translating gives CASSLDGTGASYSPLHF.

The V gene is TRBV6-1, the J gene TRBJ2-7, with D possibly TRBD2 on 6 matching bases. Germline assignment: CDR1 MNHNS and CDR2 SASEGT. V lost 8 bases, J lost 2 bases, and 13 bases lay in between. CDR3 size: 13 residues. The CDR3 reads CASSRDGAYEQYF. In DNA, the CDR3 is TGTGCCAGCTCGCGGGACGGAGCCTACGAGCAGTACTTC.

The chain has TRBV4-1 and TRBJ2-7; no clear D. V was clipped by 5 bases and J by 5 bases, with 13 bases between them. The germline V gene encodes CDR1 MGHRA and CDR2 YSYEKL. The CDR3 is 13 amino acids. DNA for the CDR3: TGCGCCAGCAGCGAACGAGTGGCGGACGAGCAGTACTTC. Its translation is CASSERVADEQYF.

In this sample, this clone turned up once. The chain couples TRBV4-1 to TRBJ2-1, with 8 bases lining up with TRBD1. Germline V lookup: CDR1 MGHRA, CDR2 YSYEKL. V lost 1 base, J lost 8 bases, and 10 bases stayed unmatched. CDR3 length equals 16 residues. The CDR3 coding sequence is TGCGCCAGCAGCCAAGCTGGGGGGACAGGAAGGGATGAGCAGTTCTTC. This sequence encodes CASSQAGGTGRDEQFF.

The V call is TRBV5-1, the J call TRBJ2-7; possibly TRBD1 for D (5 bases). The CDR3 has 12 amino acids. The V gene's germline CDR1 is SGHRS and CDR2 YFSETQ. V lost 2 bases to trimming and J lost 5 bases, with 8 bases between them. DNA of the CDR3: TGCGCCAGCAGCTTACAGGATAACGAGCAGTACTTC. Translation: CASSLQDNEQYF.

The chain employs TRBV11-2 and TRBJ1-3; no definite D call. The V and J ends lost 1 base and 4 bases respectively, with 8 bases between them. Germline CDR1 SGHAT, CDR2 FQNNGV. The CDR3 runs to 14 residues. CDR3 DNA: TGTGCCAGCAGCTTAGTGGGCCAGGGAAACACCATATATTTT. Translating it yields CASSLVGQGNTIYF.